These 20 T cell receptor beta chains came from one sample sequenced in a study of T cell responses to AZD1222 COVID-19 vaccine. Data came from immunoSEQ multiplex PCR; TCRdb stores just in-frame clones and leaves some out. The sample comprises about 87,000 clones, approximately 87% of which are singletons, and about 2.9% rests with the top ten. The source was peripheral blood, collected on day 0 of AZD1222 vaccination. The receptors were sampled from an adult in good health.

The chain links TRBV4-2 to TRBJ1-2; possible D gene TRBD1, 5 bases. The V gene's germline CDR1 is LGHNA and CDR2 YNFKEQ. The CDR3 totals 14 residues. The germline V and J ends were trimmed by 1 base and 2 bases, with 8 bases remaining between them. The CDR3 bases are TGTGCCAGCAGCCAAGTGTCAGGGAACTATGGCTACACCTTC. It translates to CASSQVSGNYGYTF.

The chain combines TRBV5-4 with TRBJ2-5; 11 bases agree with TRBD2. This CDR3 has 17 amino acids. Germline trimming cut 0 bases from V and 2 bases from J; bases unmatched to any gene: 6. Looked up from germline, CDR1 is SGHNT and CDR2 is YYREEE (reference sequence). The CDR3 is CASSLGALAGAQETQYF. Written as DNA, the CDR3 is TGTGCCAGCAGCTTGGGGGCACTAGCGGGAGCTCAAGAGACCCAGTACTTC.

This clone was found once. This sequence joins TRBV5-1 and TRBJ2-2, with D maybe TRBD1 (6 bases). CDR3 size: 14 residues. V was trimmed by 2 bases and J by 4 bases, leaving 9 bases between them. The V gene's germline CDR1 is SGHRS and CDR2 YFSETQ. As DNA, the CDR3 is TGCGCCAGCAGCTTACAGGGAGCCACCGGGGAGCTGTTTTTT. The encoded protein is CASSLQGATGELFF.

The chain combines TRBV25-1 with TRBJ1-5; TRBD1 matches 8 bases. CDR3 length equals 13 residues. Losses at the gene ends were 4 bases for V and 9 bases for J; bases not matched to a gene: 5. Germline V gene data show CDR1 as MGHDK and CDR2 as SYGVNS. CDR3 in amino acids: CASSVLDRGPQHF. CDR3 in DNA: TGTGCCAGCAGTGTCCTTGACAGGGGGCCCCAGCATTTT. Filled out from reference TRBV25-1 and TRBJ1-5, the complete variable domain reads EADIYQTPRYLVIGTGKKITLECSQTMGHDKMYWYQQDPGMELHLIHYSYGVNSTEKGDLSSESTVSRIRTEHFPLTLESARPSHTSQYLCASSVLDRGPQHFGDGTRLSIL.

V and J are TRBV20-1 and TRBJ2-3; no clear D. V dropped 1 base and J dropped 5 bases, with 4 bases sitting between them. The germline CDR1 and CDR2 sequences are DFQATT and SNEGSKA (reference sequence). The CDR3 covers 11 residues. The CDR3 loop is CSARVLDTQYF. The CDR3 DNA reads TGCAGTGCTAGAGTCCTAGATACGCAGTATTTT.

The chain links TRBV14 to TRBJ2-1; D not resolved. V lost 1 base and J 4 bases, leaving 8 bases between the germline ends. Germline V lookup: CDR1 SGHDN, CDR2 FVKESK. The CDR3 sequence is 14 residues long. For the CDR3, the DNA is TGTGCCAGCAGCCAAGTAGGAAGTTACAATGAGCAGTTCTTC. It translates to CASSQVGSYNEQFF.

The V gene is TRBV5-1, the J gene TRBJ1-2; D is ambiguous. Trimming took off 4 bases at V and 2 bases at J, with 15 bases between the two ends. The germline V gene has CDR1 SGHRS and CDR2 YFSETQ. This CDR3 has 15 residues. Here the CDR3 DNA reads TGCGCCAGCAGCGTGTCGCCGACTGTCAACTATGGCTACACCTTC. Translation gives CASSVSPTVNYGYTF.

The chain uses TRBV6-5 and TRBJ1-1, with 7 bases lining up with TRBD1. The CDR3 contains 13 residues. Trimming took 6 bases from V and 12 from J; bases not matched to a gene: 13. Looked up from germline, CDR1 is MNHEY and CDR2 is SVGAGI. CDR3 coding DNA: TGTGCCAGCAGCAACCGGGACAGCCCTCTCTCTTTCTTT. This gives the protein CASSNRDSPLSFF.

This rearrangement joins TRBV5-6 to TRBJ1-5; 8 nucleotides align to TRBD1. V lost 1 base, J lost 6 bases, and 6 bases stayed unmatched. Per the germline V gene, CDR1 is SGHDT and CDR2 is YYEEEE. This CDR3 spans 15 amino acids. The CDR3 nucleotides are TGTGCCAGCAGCTTGCGGACAGGGATAAGTCAGCCCCAGCATTTT. Amino acid sequence: CASSLRTGISQPQHF.

This chain joins TRBV21-1 and TRBJ2-7. TRBV21-1 is a pseudogene locus. This CDR3 comprises 14 residues. The CDR3 spells CASSSSDGSYEQYF. CDR3 DNA: TGTGCCAGCAGCTCCTCGGACGGGTCCTACGAGCAGTACTTC.

The chain uses TRBV5-1 and TRBJ2-2, with TRBD2 matching over 9 bases. The CDR3 length is 17 residues. Germline loops: CDR1 SGHRS, CDR2 YFSETQ. Trimming at V came to 5 bases and at J to 1 base, leaving 9 bases not matched to a gene. The CDR3 spells CASSQLRGGRNTGELFF. The DNA of the CDR3 is TGCGCCAGCAGTCAGCTGCGGGGGGGAAGGAACACCGGGGAGCTGTTTTTT.

This clone was seen a few times. This chain connects TRBV14 to TRBJ1-1, with 12 bases aligning to TRBD1. V lost 2 bases, J lost 3 bases, and 10 bases stayed unmatched. Germline-derived CDR1 and CDR2 are SGHDN and FVKESK. The CDR3 runs to 18 residues. The CDR3 DNA follows: TGTGCCAGCAGCCAAATTGGGACAGGGGGCGCGAAGGACACTGAAGCTTTCTTT. Its protein is CASSQIGTGGAKDTEAFF.

This chain uses TRBV6-6 with TRBJ1-6; the match to TRBD1 covers 8 bases. From germline, CDR1 is MNHNY and CDR2 SVGAGI (reference sequence). V dropped 5 bases and J dropped 5; count of bases not matched to a gene: 23. The CDR3 loop spans 21 amino acids. Here the CDR3 DNA reads TGTGCCAGCAGTCCCAGTAGGACAGGGTTTTCGAATGGGGCTAATAATTCACCCCTCCACTTT. This translates into CASSPSRTGFSNGANNSPLHF.

The chain employs TRBV19 and TRBJ1-1; D gene uncertain. Per the germline V gene, CDR1 is LNHDA and CDR2 is SQIVND (reference sequence). Deletions cut 2 bases from V and 3 bases from J, with 7 bases between. The CDR3 sequence is 13 residues long. DNA of the CDR3: TGTGCCAGTAGTATAATCGGGTACACTGAAGCTTTCTTT. Translating it yields CASSIIGYTEAFF.

The chain is built from TRBV7-9 and TRBJ1-5; D is possibly TRBD1 (5 bases). V lost 3 bases to trimming and J lost 2 bases, with 17 bases between them. The CDR3 sequence is 17 residues long. Germline V gene sequence: CDR1 SEHNR, CDR2 FQNEAQ (reference sequence). In DNA, the CDR3 is TGTGCCAGCAGCTTGACCCGGGACTTGAATGGCAATCAGCCCCAGCATTTT. Amino acids: CASSLTRDLNGNQPQHF.

The chain uses TRBV15 and TRBJ2-3, with 7 bases aligning to TRBD2. The CDR3 spans 17 residues. With 0 bases clipped from V and 7 bases from J, the junction kept 13 bases outside the gene matches. Germline V gene sequence: CDR1 LNHNV, CDR2 YYDKDF (reference sequence). The DNA of the CDR3 is TGTGCCACCAGCAGAGATCTAGGCGGGAGAGCACACAATACGCAGTATTTT. Its protein product is CATSRDLGGRAHNTQYF. Together with reference TRBV15 and TRBJ2-3, the CDR3 gives the full variable domain: DAMVIQNPRYQVTQFGKPVTLSCSQTLNHNVMYWYQQKSSQAPKLLFHYYDKDFNNEADTPDNFQSRRPNTSFCFLDIRSPGLGDTAMYLCATSRDLGGRAHNTQYFGPGTRLTVL.

The count of this clone is one. In the same sample, other DNA sequences code for this CDR3. The chain carries TRBV27 and TRBJ2-7, with TRBD2 identical over 13 bases. This CDR3 is built from 16 residues. J gave up 4 bases and V 3 bases, and 6 bases lay outside the gene matches. The germline gives CDR1 MNHEY, CDR2 SMNVEV (reference sequence). CDR3 coding DNA: TGTGCCAGCAGTTTTAGGACTAGCGGGAGAGGATACGAGCAGTACTTC. It codes for CASSFRTSGRGYEQYF.

In its sample, this clone was seen a few times. The CDR3 protein is CASSALAGGPYNEQFF. The CDR3 DNA is TGTGCCAGCAGCGCCCTAGCGGGAGGGCCTTACAATGAGCAGTTCTTC. This chain connects TRBV9 to TRBJ2-1, with 12 bases aligning to TRBD2. The ends lost 3 bases at V and 4 bases at J; junction bases unmatched: 5. Germline loops: CDR1 SGDLS, CDR2 YYNGEE. This CDR3 is built from 16 residues.

The chain recombines TRBV28 with TRBJ1-6; D uncertain. Trimming took 7 bases from V and 7 from J, leaving 20 bases between them. This CDR3 region has 16 residues. CDR1 and CDR2 from the germline V gene are MDHEN and SYDVKM. CDR3 amino acids: CASTGRSGLRNSPLHF. CDR3 sequence (DNA): TGTGCCAGCACCGGGCGCTCGGGTTTAAGAAATTCACCCCTCCACTTT. The full variable domain, its missing parts supplied by reference TRBV28 and TRBJ1-6, is DVKVTQSSRYLVKRTGEKVFLECVQDMDHENMFWYRQDPGLGLRLIYFSYDVKMKEKGDIPEGYSVSREKKERFSLILESASTNQTSMYLCASTGRSGLRNSPLHFGNGTRLTVT.

The chain combines TRBV6-1 with TRBJ2-2; TRBD2 agrees at 7 bases. The CDR3 contains 17 residues. CDR1 and CDR2 (germline): MNHNS, SASEGT. The V and J ends lost 3 bases and 1 base, in that order; junction bases with no gene match: 8. In DNA, the CDR3 is TGTGCCAGCAGTGAGGGTTTGGCGGGAGTGAACACCGGGGAGCTGTTTTTT. Protein sequence: CASSEGLAGVNTGELFF.